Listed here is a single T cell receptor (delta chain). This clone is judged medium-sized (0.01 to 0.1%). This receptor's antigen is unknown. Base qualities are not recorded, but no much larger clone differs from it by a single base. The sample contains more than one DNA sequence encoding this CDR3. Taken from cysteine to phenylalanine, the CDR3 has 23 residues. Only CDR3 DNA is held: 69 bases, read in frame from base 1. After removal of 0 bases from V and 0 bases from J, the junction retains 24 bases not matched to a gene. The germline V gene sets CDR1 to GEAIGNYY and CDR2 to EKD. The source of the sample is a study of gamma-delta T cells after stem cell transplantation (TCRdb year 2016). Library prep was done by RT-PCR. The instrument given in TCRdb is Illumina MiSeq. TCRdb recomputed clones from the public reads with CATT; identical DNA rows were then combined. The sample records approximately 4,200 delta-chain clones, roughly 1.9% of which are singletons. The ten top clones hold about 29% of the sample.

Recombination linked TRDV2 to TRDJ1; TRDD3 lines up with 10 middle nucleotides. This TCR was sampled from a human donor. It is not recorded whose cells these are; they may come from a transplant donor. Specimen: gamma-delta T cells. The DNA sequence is TGTGCCTGTGACACCCTAGGGGTCCTACAGGCCGAATATACTGGGGGATACACCGATAAACTCATCTTT. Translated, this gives CACDTLGVLQAEYTGGYTDKLIF.